This passage covers 26 T cell receptor beta chains from one sample sequenced in a study of cytomegalovirus exposure and HLA in healthy donors (dated by TCRdb to about 2017). Library preparation employed the immunoSEQ multiplex PCR assay. For the multiplex PCR, a mixture combining 60 forward primers for TCR Vbeta segments and 13 reverse primers for TCR Jbeta segments was used. Not all clones reach the TCRdb copy of this immuneACCESS table, which keeps in-frame sequences only. Checked studies attribute under half of the gap to unresolved V genes and leave the rest unexplained. In this sample the table shows 150,000 to 200,000 clones, under 85% of which occur a single time. Of the sample, around 3.1% falls within the top ten clones. Sequencing input: PBMCs. The receptors derive from a female donor in good health and CMV-seronegative.

This chain joins TRBV5-6 and TRBJ1-5; D is unclear. Germline CDR1 SGHDT, CDR2 YYEEEE. The V end lost 0 bases, the J end lost 2 bases, and 18 bases lay between the germline ends. This CDR3 contains 18 residues. The CDR3, as DNA: TGTGCCAGCAGCTTGGCCGGTTCGCTTTCAGAGGGCAATCAGCCCCAGCATTTT. Translated, it gives CASSLAGSLSEGNQPQHF.

The chain is built from TRBV28 and TRBJ2-3, with 9 nucleotides matching TRBD1. The CDR3 is 14 amino acids. Losses at the gene ends were 5 bases for V and 3 bases for J; bases not matched to a gene: 3. Germline CDR1 MDHEN, CDR2 SYDVKM. For the CDR3, the DNA is TGTGCCAGCAGTACGACAGGGGGGACAGATACGCAGTATTTT. Its translation: CASSTTGGTDTQYF.

The chain links TRBV5-1 to TRBJ2-5; possibly TRBD1 for D (5 bases). The CDR3 extends over 14 amino acids. Trimming took off 2 bases at V and 1 base at J, with 9 bases between the two ends. Germline V lookup: CDR1 SGHRS, CDR2 YFSETQ. CDR3 sequence reads: CASSFNQGQETQYF. The CDR3 nucleotides read TGCGCCAGCAGCTTCAATCAGGGCCAAGAGACCCAGTACTTC.

This sequence joins TRBV2 and TRBJ1-5; D is undetermined. The CDR3 consists of 13 residues. Germline CDR1 SNHLY, CDR2 FYNNEI. V lost 4 bases and J lost 3, with 7 bases in between. The CDR3 sequence: CASSVSPNQPQHF. Written as DNA, the CDR3 is TGTGCCAGCAGTGTATCCCCCAATCAGCCCCAGCATTTT.

This clone showed up just a few times. The rearrangement joins TRBV5-5 to TRBJ1-1; TRBD1 is a possible D gene (6 bases). Germline-derived CDR1 and CDR2 are SGHKS and YYEKEE (reference sequence). The ends were cut back, 6 bases at V and 0 bases at J, with 15 bases in the middle. This CDR3 contains 15 residues. The CDR3 protein is CASTTRTALNTEAFF. In nucleotides, the CDR3 is TGTGCCAGCACGACTCGGACAGCCCTGAACACTGAAGCTTTCTTT. Full variable domain (missing parts from reference TRBV5-5 and TRBJ1-1): DAGVTQSPTHLIKTRGQQVTLRCSPISGHKSVSWYQQVLGQGPQFIFQYYEKEERGRGNFPDRFSARQFPNYSSELNVNALLLGDSALYLCASTTRTALNTEAFFGQGTRLTVV.

V is TRBV5-4 and J is TRBJ2-5; 9 nucleotides agree with TRBD1. The CDR3 is 14 residues long. V was clipped by 0 bases and J by 11 bases; unmatched bases: 8. Germline values: CDR1 SGHNT, CDR2 YYREEE (reference sequence). As DNA, the CDR3 is TGTGCCAGCAGCTTGGAACAGGGGGCAGGAGAGCAGTACTTC. Translated: CASSLEQGAGEQYF.

The rearrangement uses TRBV5-1 and TRBJ1-2, with 7 bases that match TRBD1. J gave up 8 bases and V 4 bases, and 11 bases lay outside the gene matches. This CDR3 has 14 residues. The V gene's germline CDR1 is SGHRS and CDR2 YFSETQ. The CDR3 sequence: CASSPGTVLEGYTF. The DNA for the CDR3 is TGCGCCAGCAGCCCAGGGACAGTACTAGAGGGCTACACCTTC.

The V call is TRBV7-3, the J call TRBJ1-6; perhaps TRBD1 as D (6 bases). Germline V gene data show CDR1 as SGHTA and CDR2 as FQGTGA. The V and J ends lost 5 bases and 5 bases respectively, with 13 bases between them. The CDR3 has 15 amino acids. The CDR3 DNA reads as TGTGCCAGCAGCCCGGCAGGGGTTAATAATTCACCCCTCCACTTT. Its protein is CASSPAGVNNSPLHF.

The CDR3 DNA is TGTGCCAGCAGTTCGGGACAGCTTAATGAAAAACTGTTTTTT. Protein sequence: CASSSGQLNEKLFF. This rearrangement joins TRBV28 to TRBJ1-4, with 7 bases that match TRBD1. V gave up 4 bases and J gave up 4 bases; unmatched junction bases: 3. The CDR3 length is 14 residues. Germline V gives CDR1 MDHEN, CDR2 SYDVKM.

The chain couples TRBV28 to TRBJ1-2, with 8 bases identical to TRBD1. Germline V lookup: CDR1 MDHEN, CDR2 SYDVKM. After removal of 6 bases from V and 7 bases from J, the junction contained 7 bases not matched to a gene. The CDR3 consists of 13 residues. CDR3 DNA: TGTGCCAGCAGGTTCAGGGGGCAAGGTGGCTACACCTTC. It yields the protein CASRFRGQGGYTF.

The V gene is TRBV7-3, the J gene TRBJ2-1; 9 bases map to TRBD1. J gave up 10 bases and V 1 base, and 8 bases lay outside the gene matches. Germline CDR1 is SGHTA and CDR2 is FQGTGA. There are 15 residues in the CDR3. The CDR3 sequence is CASSLSPGQGYEQFF. The CDR3, as DNA: TGTGCCAGCAGCTTAAGCCCGGGACAGGGTTACGAGCAGTTCTTC. The whole variable domain, remainder taken from reference TRBV7-3 and TRBJ2-1, is GAGVSQTPSNKVTEKGKYVELRCDPISGHTALYWYRQSLGQGPEFLIYFQGTGAADDSGLPNDRFFAVRPEGSVSTLKIQRTERGDSAVYLCASSLSPGQGYEQFFGPGTRLTVL.

This chain links TRBV7-3 with TRBJ2-6; TRBD1 is a possible D gene (6 bases). The ends were cut back, 5 bases at V and 0 bases at J, with 14 bases in the middle. CDR3 size: 17 residues. Looked up from germline, CDR1 is SGHTA and CDR2 is FQGTGA. The DNA for the CDR3 is TGTGCCAGCAGCCCCAAGGGGGTATCCTCTGGGGCCAACGTCCTGACTTTC. It yields the protein CASSPKGVSSGANVLTF.

Here the CDR3 DNA reads TGCGCCAGCAGCTTGGAAGGGGTTGAAGAAAAACTGTTTTTT. It specifies CASSLEGVEEKLFF. The chain joins TRBV5-1 to TRBJ1-4; possible D gene TRBD1, 5 bases. The CDR3 spans 14 residues. V was pared by 0 bases and J by 8 bases, with 11 bases between. The germline CDR1 and CDR2 sequences are SGHRS and YFSETQ.

In its sample, this clone was seen a few times. The V and J genes are TRBV19 and TRBJ2-3; TRBD1 matches 7 bases. V was clipped by 10 bases and J by 0 bases; unmatched bases: 10. The germline V gene has CDR1 LNHDA and CDR2 SQIVND (reference sequence). This CDR3 spans 15 amino acids. The chain's CDR3 is CATDPGQSSTDTQYF. CDR3 in DNA: TGTGCCACCGACCCGGGACAGAGCAGCACAGATACGCAGTATTTT.

This clone has a single count. This chain uses TRBV10-3 with TRBJ2-5, with 8 bases fitting TRBD2. J gave up 4 bases and V 3 bases, and 4 bases lay outside the gene matches. The CDR3 covers 14 residues. CDR1 ENHRY and CDR2 SYGVKD come from the germline V gene. DNA for the CDR3: TGTGCCATCAGTGACGGGGGGGGCCGAGAGACCCAGTACTTC. Protein: CAISDGGGRETQYF.

The chain recombines TRBV28 with TRBJ1-5; TRBD1 is a possible D gene (5 bases). Germline assignment: CDR1 MDHEN and CDR2 SYDVKM. Trimming removed 3 bases from V and 0 bases from J, with 9 bases in between. The CDR3 loop spans 15 amino acids. The CDR3 sequence: CASSFGHTSNQPQHF. The CDR3 DNA reads as TGTGCCAGCAGTTTCGGACATACTAGCAATCAGCCCCAGCATTTT.

This chain uses TRBV9 with TRBJ2-3; no definite D call. Germline assignment: CDR1 SGDLS and CDR2 YYNGEE. The CDR3 runs 13 residues. V lost 1 base and J lost 11, with 14 bases in between. The CDR3 DNA sequence: TGTGCCAGCAGCGTACAAACAGACCTTCGGCAGTATTTT. This sequence encodes CASSVQTDLRQYF.

This clone was counted between two and nine times. J is TRBJ1-2 and V is TRBV19; D not certain. The CDR3 length is 12 residues. The V and J ends lost 4 bases and 2 bases respectively, with 5 bases between them. Per the germline V gene, CDR1 is LNHDA and CDR2 is SQIVND (reference sequence). The CDR3 nucleotides are TGTGCCAGTAGTAACGAGAACTATGGCTACACCTTC. Amino acid sequence: CASSNENYGYTF.

J is TRBJ2-3 and V is TRBV9, with 13 bases fitting TRBD2. The V gene's germline CDR1 is SGDLS and CDR2 YYNGEE. Trimming removed 4 bases from V and 1 base from J; junction bases left unmatched: 9. CDR3 size: 18 residues. The CDR3 DNA reads TGTGCCAGCAGCCCTAGGACTAGCGGGAGTCGGGGCACAGATACGCAGTATTTT. It specifies CASSPRTSGSRGTDTQYF.

J is TRBJ2-5 and V is TRBV4-1; TRBD2 might be the D (5 bases). Germline V lookup: CDR1 MGHRA, CDR2 YSYEKL. The CDR3 totals 17 residues. V lost 0 bases and J 5 bases, leaving 19 bases between the germline ends. This chain's CDR3 is CASSQEGRGFGRETQYF. The CDR3 coding sequence is TGCGCCAGCAGCCAAGAGGGTCGAGGGTTCGGCCGCGAGACCCAGTACTTC.

The CDR3 sequence is CASRLRVLSYEQYF. CDR3 sequence (DNA): TGTGCCAGCAGGCTCAGGGTCTTATCCTACGAGCAGTACTTC. The chain is built from TRBV6-5 and TRBJ2-7; D is possibly TRBD1 (5 bases). V shed 6 bases and J shed 1 base, with 13 bases lying between them. CDR3 length equals 14 residues. CDR1 and CDR2 from the germline V gene are MNHEY and SVGAGI.

This rearrangement joins TRBV28 to TRBJ1-2; 10 bases match TRBD1. The V gene's germline CDR1 is MDHEN and CDR2 SYDVKM. The CDR3 extends over 13 amino acids. Unmatched junction bases numbered 12, after V lost 6 bases and J lost 14 bases. For the CDR3, the DNA is TGTGCCAGCAGCCGCGGGACAGGGGTCGGGAGGACCTTC. Its protein is CASSRGTGVGRTF.

This clone was counted once. The rearrangement links TRBV5-4 to TRBJ1-1; the match to TRBD1 covers 8 bases. J lost 4 bases, V lost 4 bases, and 12 bases had no gene match. Looked up from germline, CDR1 is SGHNT and CDR2 is YYREEE (reference sequence). This CDR3 region has 16 residues. The CDR3 loop reads CASSPGQGSAGTEAFF. CDR3 coding DNA: TGTGCCAGCAGCCCTGGACAGGGCAGTGCGGGCACTGAAGCTTTCTTT.

The chain combines TRBV4-1 with TRBJ2-1, with TRBD2 matching 11 bases. The CDR3 sequence is 16 residues long. Germline values: CDR1 MGHRA, CDR2 YSYEKL. V trimming: 5 bases; J trimming: 3 bases; junction bases outside the gene matches: 6. CDR3 DNA: TGCGCCAGCAGCGACGCGGGACTAGCGGACTACAATGAGCAGTTCTTC. Amino acid sequence: CASSDAGLADYNEQFF.

This clone was counted a few times. The chain couples TRBV6-5 to TRBJ1-5; 7 bases fit TRBD1. The CDR3 runs 14 residues. J lost 2 bases, V lost 2 bases, and 0 bases had no gene match. CDR1 is MNHEY, CDR2 SVGAGI, per germline. The CDR3 loop reads CASSYDRGNQPQHF. In nucleotides, the CDR3 is TGTGCCAGCAGTTACGACAGGGGCAATCAGCCCCAGCATTTT.

J is TRBJ1-1 and V is TRBV6-5; tentatively, D is TRBD1 (5 bases). Germline CDR1 reads MNHEY; CDR2 reads SVGAGI. This CDR3 has 16 residues. V was trimmed by 4 bases and J by 1 base, leaving 16 bases between them. The CDR3 bases are TGTGCCAGCAGTTCCCATCCCGCAGGGCGGAACACTGAAGCTTTCTTT. This gives the protein CASSSHPAGRNTEAFF.